This T cell receptor (beta chain) was documented in a study of T cell repertoires in cytomegalovirus infection. Study as a whole: Newly reported HLA-C-restricted and thoroughly characterized HLA-B-restricted CMV epitopes were employed. CMV infection plus the matching HLA type was flagged by public TCR beta signatures. General study findings and limits: Predominance within the ex vivo response was attributable to HLA-C-restricted CMV-specific TCR beta clonotypes. Cumulated frequencies of public TCR beta families served to identify carriers of CMV plus the relevant HLA.

Trimming removed 6 bases at V and 3 bases at J, with 8 bases between. The CDR3 extends over 12 amino acids. MiXCR was run by TCRdb on the reads, yielding one entry per CDR3 protein. The sample has 650,000 to 900,000 distinct CDR3 sequences; less than 35% are singletons. This clonotype was picked up many times. Its antigen is currently unknown. The TCR originated in a human donor in good health (CMV status not recorded). Some clones in this sample may be carry-over from other donors' samples. Specimen: cultured CD8+ T cells from PBMCs, collected from culture after CMV antigen stimulation. V usage is TRBV12-3 or TRBV12-4 and J usage is TRBJ1-2; tentatively, D is TRBD1 (5 bases). CDR3 in DNA: TGTGCCAGCAGCCAGGGTGACTATGGCTACACCTTC. Amino acids: CASSQGDYGYTF.